A selection of T cell receptor beta chains follows, all from one sample in a study of blood T cell repertoires in COVID-19. TCRdb's table, derived via immunoSEQ multiplex PCR, lists solely in-frame clones and lacks some. The table records approximately 130,000 clones, about four fifths of them present only once. The sample was peripheral blood. These receptors were collected from a human donor in a cohort sampled during active COVID-19. Both conserved end residues are part of each CDR3. D genes are given only for firm matches. For some rows the clone size is stated as once, few or many, or as a class when expanded; others skip it.

clone_size j_call v_call d_call cdr3_aa cdr3_nt
NA TRBJ1-1 TRBV19 NA CASTWTSTTEAFF TGTGCCAGTACTTGGACAAGCACCACTGAAGCTTTCTTT
NA TRBJ2-1 TRBV11-3 NA CASSLDYTSNEQFF TGTGCCAGCAGCTTAGATTATACTAGCAATGAGCAGTTCTTC
NA TRBJ2-3 TRBV7-2 NA CASSLLGRGADTQYF TGTGCCAGCAGCTTATTAGGCAGGGGCGCAGATACGCAGTATTTT
NA TRBJ2-5 TRBV18 TRBD2 CASSPRTSGGQYQETQYF TGTGCCAGCTCACCCAGGACTAGCGGGGGCCAGTACCAAGAGACCCAGTACTTC
NA TRBJ1-4 TRBV5-1 NA CASSLGEPHEKLFF TGCGCCAGCAGCTTGGGGGAGCCCCATGAAAAACTGTTTTTT
NA TRBJ1-2 TRBV5-4 TRBD1 CASSPDRNYGYTF TGTGCCAGCAGCCCGGACAGGAACTATGGCTACACCTTC
NA TRBJ2-7 TRBV6-4 TRBD2 CASSDSGSFGGGASYEQYF TGTGCCAGCAGTGACTCTGGCAGTTTCGGGGGGGGCGCGTCCTACGAGCAGTACTTC
NA TRBJ1-4 TRBV6-5 NA CASSRAQRNEKLFF TGTGCCAGCAGCAGGGCGCAGCGTAATGAAAAACTGTTTTTT
NA TRBJ2-5 TRBV10-3 NA CAIRNRGGGQETQYF TGTGCCATCAGGAACAGGGGAGGAGGCCAAGAGACCCAGTACTTC
NA TRBJ2-3 TRBV6-2/TRBV6-3 NA CASSYPGTDTQYF TGTGCCAGCAGTTACCCGGGCACAGATACGCAGTATTTT
few TRBJ2-3 TRBV28 NA CASSLRQGRVGTDTQYF TGTGCCAGCAGTTTAAGGCAGGGGAGGGTGGGCACAGATACGCAGTATTTT
few TRBJ2-3 TRBV10-3 NA CAITPGGSGDTQYF TGTGCCATCACCCCAGGGGGGTCTGGGGATACGCAGTATTTT
few TRBJ1-2 TRBV7-9 TRBD1 CASSFRDSYGYTF TGTGCCAGCAGCTTCCGGGACAGCTATGGCTACACCTTC
NA TRBJ2-7 TRBV6-5 TRBD1 CASRYRQGFYEQYF TGTGCCAGCAGATACAGACAGGGGTTCTACGAGCAGTACTTC
few TRBJ2-3 TRBV18 TRBD2 CASSGAGLSTDTQYF TGTGCCAGCTCGGGAGCGGGGCTGAGCACAGATACGCAGTATTTT
NA TRBJ2-4 TRBV7-2 TRBD1 CASSFTGGAMGGEYF TGTGCCAGCAGTTTTACAGGGGGCGCAATGGGAGGAGAATACTTC
NA TRBJ2-1 TRBV20-1 NA CSASMPTYNEQFF TGCAGTGCTAGTATGCCTACCTACAATGAGCAGTTCTTC
NA TRBJ2-7 TRBV10-3 TRBD2 CAISEGGGSSYEQYF TGTGCCATCAGTGAGGGGGGGGGAAGCTCCTACGAGCAGTACTTC
NA TRBJ2-3 TRBV7-2 TRBD2 CASSLSAGGGTDTQYF TGTGCCAGCAGCTTAAGTGCGGGGGGGGGCACAGATACGCAGTATTTT
medium-sized TRBJ1-1 TRBV2 NA CASTNSGGLAEAFF TGTGCCAGCACCAACTCCGGAGGATTGGCTGAAGCTTTCTTT
NA TRBJ1-2 TRBV3-1/TRBV3-2 TRBD1 CASSPAGVPGTGWHYGRYGYTF TGTGCCAGCAGCCCGGCAGGGGTACCGGGGACAGGGTGGCATTATGGACGCTATGGCTACACCTTC
NA TRBJ1-1 TRBV6-1 NA CASSEGAGYTEAFF TGTGCCAGCAGTGAAGGCGCAGGTTACACTGAAGCTTTCTTT
NA TRBJ2-1 TRBV7-9 TRBD2 CASSLGSGGYNEQFF TGTGCCAGCAGCCTGGGGTCCGGGGGGTACAATGAGCAGTTCTTC
NA TRBJ1-5 TRBV18 TRBD1 CASSPTRGQISNQPQHF TGTGCCAGCTCACCAACTAGGGGACAGATAAGCAATCAGCCCCAGCATTTT
NA TRBJ2-1 TRBV5-1 TRBD2 CASSFLASGGSNEQFF TGCGCCAGCAGCTTTTTGGCTAGCGGGGGTAGTAATGAGCAGTTCTTC
NA TRBJ2-1 TRBV2 TRBD2 CASRGPGTSGGDEQFF TGTGCCAGCCGGGGGCCCGGGACTAGCGGGGGCGATGAGCAGTTCTTC
NA TRBJ2-3 TRBV2 TRBD2 CASSSGLAGADTQYF TGTGCCAGCAGCTCGGGACTAGCGGGGGCAGATACGCAGTATTTT
NA TRBJ1-1 TRBV7-9 NA CASSPRGGEAFF TGTGCCAGCAGCCCCAGGGGTGGGGAAGCTTTCTTT
NA TRBJ1-3 TRBV6-2/TRBV6-3 NA CASSYSRGTGNTIYF TGTGCCAGCAGTTACTCTCGGGGGACTGGAAACACCATATATTTT
NA TRBJ1-1 TRBV2 NA CASSEGGYTEAFF TGTGCCAGCAGTGAGGGGGGATACACTGAAGCTTTCTTT
NA TRBJ1-4 TRBV7-8 NA CASSPRGEKLFF TGTGCCAGCAGCCCCAGAGGGGAAAAACTGTTTTTT
NA TRBJ1-5 TRBV7-2 NA CASSLAERLNQPQHF TGTGCCAGCAGCTTAGCGGAGCGGCTCAATCAGCCCCAGCATTTT
NA TRBJ2-2 TRBV29-1 NA CSVVSTGELFF TGCAGCGTTGTTTCTACGGGGGAGCTGTTTTTT
NA TRBJ2-1 TRBV6-6 NA CASSLAGGGNEQFF TGTGCCAGCAGTTTAGCAGGGGGAGGTAATGAGCAGTTCTTC
NA TRBJ2-3 TRBV7-9 NA CASSLKSKTDTQYF TGTGCCAGCAGCTTAAAGAGCAAGACAGATACGCAGTATTTT
NA TRBJ1-5 TRBV11-2 NA CASSEGRSNQPQHF TGTGCCAGCAGCGAGGGCCGCAGCAATCAGCCCCAGCATTTT
once TRBJ2-3 TRBV7-6 TRBD2 CASSSRPQRGLSTDTQYF TGTGCCAGCAGCTCCCGGCCCCAGCGGGGGCTTAGCACAGATACGCAGTATTTT
NA TRBJ2-3 TRBV9 TRBD2 CASSSASGGRTDTQYF TGTGCCAGCAGCTCGGCTAGCGGGGGCCGCACAGATACGCAGTATTTT
NA TRBJ2-1 TRBV12-3/TRBV12-4 NA CASSFLGESEQFF TGTGCCAGCAGTTTCCTTGGGGAGAGTGAGCAGTTCTTC
NA TRBJ2-1 TRBV4-3 TRBD1 CASSHGTGVTYNEQFF TGCGCCAGCAGCCACGGGACAGGGGTGACCTACAATGAGCAGTTCTTC
NA TRBJ1-2 TRBV7-9 TRBD1 CASSLGQGYGYTF TGTGCCAGCAGCTTAGGACAGGGATATGGCTACACCTTC
NA TRBJ2-4 TRBV7-6 NA CASSLGGGEIKNIQYF TGTGCCAGCAGCTTAGGGGGCGGGGAGATCAAAAACATTCAGTACTTC
NA TRBJ2-1 TRBV29-1 TRBD2 CSVVGLANEQFF TGCAGCGTTGTAGGACTAGCGAACGAGCAGTTCTTC